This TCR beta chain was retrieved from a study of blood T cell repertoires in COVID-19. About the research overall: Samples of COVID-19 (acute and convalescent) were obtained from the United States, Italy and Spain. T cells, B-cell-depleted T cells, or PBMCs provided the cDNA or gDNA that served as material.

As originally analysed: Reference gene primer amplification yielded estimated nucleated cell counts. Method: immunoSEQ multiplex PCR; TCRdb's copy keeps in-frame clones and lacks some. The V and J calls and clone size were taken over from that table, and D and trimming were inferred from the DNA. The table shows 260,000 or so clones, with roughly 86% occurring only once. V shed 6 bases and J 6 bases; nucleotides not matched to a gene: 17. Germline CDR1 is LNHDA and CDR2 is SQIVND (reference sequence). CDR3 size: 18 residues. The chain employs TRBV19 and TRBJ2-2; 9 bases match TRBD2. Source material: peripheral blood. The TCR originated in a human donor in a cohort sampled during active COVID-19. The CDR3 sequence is CASSGGLAKEGKSGELFF. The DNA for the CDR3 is TGTGCCAGTAGCGGCGGACTAGCGAAGGAGGGGAAATCCGGGGAGCTGTTTTTT.